These 24 T cell receptor beta chains share one sample of origin, sequenced in a study of CD8+ T cells in alopecia areata. The sequencing template was cDNA reverse transcribed from extracted RNA. Libraries were prepared by immunoSEQ multiplex PCR; TCRdb keeps only in-frame clonotypes and omits some of them. The sample is made up of more than 90,000 clones, none counted only once. Input material: lesional skin. The source of these receptors is a C3H/HeJ mouse with alopecia areata. Mice of this strain are of MHC haplotype H2-k.

As concerns this clone: Mouse gene names apply. The missing CDR3 end, 4 residues past where the read stops, is filled in from the germline J gene. The chain joins TRBV13-3 to TRBJ2-2, with 7 nucleotides matching TRBD1. The CDR3 length is 13 residues. Trimming cost V 5 bases and J 4 bases; bases outside gene matches: 2. Germline V lookup: CDR1 NNHDY, CDR2 SYVADS. CDR3 DNA, as far as it was read: TGTGCCAGCAGAGGGACAGTCACCGGG. The encoded protein is CASRGTVTG. The entire CDR3 protein reads CASRGTVTGQLYF.

As regards this clone: The gene symbols are mouse symbols. The missing CDR3 end, 4 residues past where the read stops, is filled in from the germline J gene. The gene calls are TRBV1 and TRBJ2-1, with TRBD2 matching 9 bases. After removal of 0 bases from V and 0 bases from J, the junction contained 3 bases not matched to a gene. This CDR3 region has 17 residues. Germline CDR1 and CDR2: NSQYPW and LRSPGD (reference sequence). The chain's CDR3 is CTCSAELGGHNYAEQFF. CDR3 bases read: TGCACCTGCAGTGCAGAACTGGGGGGTCATAACTATGCT. Based on the CDR3 plus reference TRBV1 and TRBJ2-1, the full variable domain is VTLLEQNPRWRLVPRGQAVNLRCILKNSQYPWMSWYQQDLQKQLQWLFTLRSPGDKEVKSLPGADYLATRVTDTELRLQVANMSQGRTLYCTCSAELGGHNYAEQFFGPGTRLTVL.

Worth noting for this clone: All gene names here are mouse names. Read coverage stops 4 residues before the CDR3 terminus; the germline J gene supplies the remainder. The chain links TRBV13-3 to TRBJ2-2; TRBD1 agrees at 9 bases. V shed 0 bases and J 3 bases; nucleotides not matched to a gene: 3. The CDR3 extends over 16 amino acids. Germline-derived CDR1 and CDR2 are NNHDY and SYVADS. Here the CDR3 reads CASSDAWDRDTGQLYF. The covered CDR3 bases are TGTGCCAGCAGTGATGCATGGGACAGGGACACCGGG.

Notes on this clone: These gene names are mouse names. From the germline J gene comes the end of the CDR3, since the read stops 4 residues before it. This rearrangement joins TRBV31 to TRBJ2-7; 12 positions agree with TRBD2. The CDR3 extends over 15 amino acids. Germline V gene data show CDR1 as GKSSPN and CDR2 as SITVG. CDR3 amino acids: CAWSLDGTGGYEQYF. The sequenced CDR3 bases are TGTGCCTGGAGTCTAGATGGGACTGGGGGGTAT.

In regard to this clone: Gene names are mouse gene names. Sequencing ends 4 residues short of the CDR3 end; the germline J gene provides the rest. The sample has other DNA sequences that encode this CDR3 too. This chain links TRBV1 with TRBJ2-1, with 11 bases identical to TRBD1. CDR1 NSQYPW and CDR2 LRSPGD come from the germline V gene (reference sequence). Unmatched junction bases numbered 4, after V lost 6 bases and J lost 3 bases. The CDR3 is 15 residues long. This chain's CDR3 is CTCSGGQGVYAEQFF. CDR3 bases read: TGCACCTGCAGCGGGGGACAGGGGGTCTATGCT.

This clone has more than one count but fewer than ten. Mouse germline and gene names are used. The sequenced fragment ends 4 residues before the CDR3 boundary, so the rest is inferred from the germline J gene. The chain recombines TRBV13-3 with TRBJ2-4; 10 bases agree with TRBD2. The CDR3 consists of 14 residues. Germline assignment: CDR1 NNHDY and CDR2 SYVADS. The CDR3 spells CASSETGGTNTLYF. The DNA read from the CDR3 is TGTGCCAGCAGTGAGACTGGGGGGACGAAC.

In its sample, this clone was seen a few times. The protein TCRdb lists differs from the translation of the DNA at residue 10; the protein given here is translated from the DNA itself. The gene names given are mouse names. The CDR3 end falls 3 residues outside the read, so it is completed with the germline J gene. This chain links TRBV19 with TRBJ1-6, with D possibly matching TRBD1 (5 bases). TRBJ1-6 is an ORF, with its function uncertain. This CDR3 is built from 13 residues. V was shortened by 3 bases and J by 8 bases, with 9 bases between the two germline ends. CDR1 and CDR2 from the germline V gene are FNHDT and SITEND (reference sequence). CDR3 in amino acids: CASSKQVDSPLYF. CDR3 DNA, as far as it was read: TGTGCCAGCAGTAAACAGGTAGATTCGCCC.

The table lists this clone with a few counts. Gene names denote mouse genes. The read stops 4 residues short of the end of the CDR3; the missing end is completed from the germline J gene. The chain carries TRBV19 and TRBJ2-1; 7 positions match TRBD2. Germline loops: CDR1 FNHDT, CDR2 SITEND (reference sequence). The CDR3 contains 16 residues. Trimming removed 0 bases from V and 2 bases from J; junction bases left unmatched: 5. The CDR3 sequence: CASSIDAGGDYAEQFF. The DNA read from the CDR3 is TGTGCCAGCAGTATAGACGCTGGGGGTGACTATGCT.

On this clone: Mouse gene names and germline throughout. The read falls 4 residues short of the CDR3 end, and the missing part is taken from the germline J gene. The chain carries TRBV1 and TRBJ2-3, with 12 positions matching TRBD2. Germline V gives CDR1 NSQYPW, CDR2 LRSPGD (reference sequence). This CDR3 is 17 amino acids long. With V trimmed by 5 bases and J by 2 bases, 8 bases remained unmatched. The chain's CDR3 is CTCSTRDWGDDAETLYF. CDR3 DNA (partial): TGCACCTGCAGTACCCGGGACTGGGGGGACGATGCAGAA.

Only a few counts were recorded for this clone. Gene names and germline refer to mouse. The CDR3 extends 4 residues past the end of the read, so its final part is completed from the germline J gene. The chain uses TRBV29 and TRBJ1-2; the match to TRBD1 covers 7 bases. V lost 4 bases to trimming and J lost 4 bases; unmatched junction nucleotides: 6. CDR3 length equals 14 residues. Germline lookup yields CDR1 MSHET and CDR2 SYDVDS. The sequenced part of the CDR3 DNA is TGTGCTAGCAGTTCGACAGGGAGGGGCTCC. Translation: CASSSTGRGS. In full, the CDR3 is CASSSTGRGSDYTF.

Only a few counts were recorded for this clone. TCRdb's protein and the translated DNA diverge at residue 7; the protein reported here is the translation of the DNA. Gene names and germline refer to mouse. The CDR3 end is not reached by the read, which stops 3 residues before it; the germline J gene fills it in. The V gene is TRBV5, the J gene TRBJ1-3; D is ambiguous. The CDR3 length is 10 residues. Per germline, CDR1 LGHNA and CDR2 YNLKQL (reference sequence). The DNA read from the CDR3 is TGTGCCAGCAGCCAAGATACG. Protein product: CASSQDT. The CDR3 in its entirety is CASSQDTLYF.

As to this clone: All gene names here are mouse names. Read data end 4 residues before the CDR3 end; the end is taken from the germline J gene. This chain joins TRBV16 and TRBJ1-2; D is possibly TRBD1 (6 bases). The CDR3 contains 14 residues. Germline-derived CDR1 and CDR2 are SGHSA and FRNQAP. The chain's CDR3 is CASSLDEGGRDYTF. The CDR3 bases that were read are TGTGCAAGCAGCTTAGATGAGGGGGGGCGC.

This clone was found a few times. Gene names follow the mouse nomenclature. The missing CDR3 end, 4 residues past where the read stops, is filled in from the germline J gene. The chain links TRBV19 to TRBJ2-2; TRBD2 is a possible D gene (7 bases). The CDR3 is 16 residues long. Germline CDR1 is FNHDT and CDR2 is SITEND (reference sequence). The V end lost 2 bases, the J end lost 0 bases, and 11 bases lay between the germline ends. The CDR3 loop is CASSIWGASNTGQLYF. The covered CDR3 bases are TGTGCCAGCAGTATTTGGGGGGCCTCAAACACCGGG.

With respect to this clone: The genes and germline here are from mouse. Read sequence stops 4 residues before the CDR3 end, and the germline J gene provides the missing end. The chain uses TRBV16 and TRBJ1-2; 10 nucleotides align to TRBD1. V shed 1 base and J 4 bases; nucleotides not matched to a gene: 0. This CDR3 contains 14 residues. Germline CDR1 SGHSA, CDR2 FRNQAP. CDR3 DNA, as far as it was read: TGTGCAAGCAGCTTAGGACAGGGGGCCTCC. It codes for CASSLGQGAS. Given in full, the CDR3 is CASSLGQGASDYTF.

This clone occurred a few times. Any gene name here is a mouse gene name. The CDR3 is cut off 4 residues early in the read; its end comes from the germline J gene. The V and J genes are TRBV1 and TRBJ2-3, with D possibly matching TRBD2 (7 bases). V was pared by 0 bases and J by 1 base, with 11 bases between. CDR1 and CDR2 (germline): NSQYPW, LRSPGD (reference sequence). This CDR3 is built from 16 residues. CDR3 DNA, as far as it was read: TGCACCTGCAGTGCAGATAAGGGGGGCGGTGCAGAA. Translating gives CTCSADKGGGAE. The full CDR3 protein is CTCSADKGGGAETLYF. Full variable domain (missing parts from reference TRBV1 and TRBJ2-3): VTLLEQNPRWRLVPRGQAVNLRCILKNSQYPWMSWYQQDLQKQLQWLFTLRSPGDKEVKSLPGADYLATRVTDTELRLQVANMSQGRTLYCTCSADKGGGAETLYFGSGTRLTVL.

This clone showed up many times. TCRdb's protein does not match the DNA translation at residue 12; the protein provided is translated from the DNA. Germline and genes here are mouse. The sequenced fragment ends 3 residues before the CDR3 boundary, so the rest is inferred from the germline J gene. The chain uses TRBV13-3 and TRBJ1-3, with D perhaps matching TRBD1 (6 bases). Per the germline V gene, CDR1 is NNHDY and CDR2 is SYVADS. V gave up 1 base and J gave up 4 bases, with 12 bases separating them. The CDR3 has 15 residues. The CDR3 here is CASSDSRGWGNTLYF. The CDR3 bases that were read are TGTGCCAGCAGTGATAGCAGGGGATGGGGAAATACG.

This clone was seen a few times. Mouse germline and gene names are used. The read is 4 residues too short to cover the CDR3 end, so that end is filled in from the germline J gene. The chain couples TRBV13-3 to TRBJ2-7, with D possibly being TRBD1 (6 bases). Trimming removed 6 bases from V and 0 bases from J, with 13 bases in between. CDR1 is NNHDY and CDR2 is SYVADS in the germline V gene. The CDR3 spans 14 residues. This CDR3 reads CASTERDNSYEQYF. CDR3 DNA (partial): TGTGCCAGCACAGAAAGGGACAACTCCTAT.

This clone was seen many times. Mouse gene names and germline throughout. The read terminates 4 residues ahead of where the CDR3 ends, so the germline J gene completes it. The J gene is TRBJ2-1, the V gene TRBV13-3; 10 bases are a match to TRBD2. From germline, CDR1 is NNHDY and CDR2 SYVADS. The CDR3 spans 16 residues. Trimming at V came to 2 bases and at J to 1 base, leaving 3 bases not matched to a gene. This CDR3 is CASSEAGGANYAEQFF. The CDR3 DNA, read in part, is TGTGCCAGCAGTGAGGCTGGGGGGGCCAACTATGCT.

In the case of this clone: Gene labels here are mouse ones. Coverage ceases 4 residues before the CDR3 finishes, and the germline J gene fills in the end. J is TRBJ1-4 and V is TRBV1, with 7 positions matching TRBD1. Germline CDR1 reads NSQYPW; CDR2 reads LRSPGD (reference sequence). The CDR3 covers 15 residues. The V and J ends lost 2 bases and 3 bases, in that order; junction bases with no gene match: 3. CDR3 sequence: CTCSARRGPNERLFF. The CDR3 bases that were read are TGCACCTGCAGTGCAAGAAGGGGGCCCAACGAA. Drawing the rest from reference TRBV1 and TRBJ1-4, the complete variable domain is VTLLEQNPRWRLVPRGQAVNLRCILKNSQYPWMSWYQQDLQKQLQWLFTLRSPGDKEVKSLPGADYLATRVTDTELRLQVANMSQGRTLYCTCSARRGPNERLFFGHGTKLSVL.

Worth noting for this clone: All gene names here are mouse names. The read finishes 4 residues shy of the CDR3 end, and the germline J gene is used to complete it. The chain carries TRBV13-2 and TRBJ2-3; 8 bases are shared with TRBD2. The J segment lost 0 bases and the V segment lost 3 bases, leaving 6 bases of the junction unmatched. This CDR3 is 16 amino acids long. Germline V gene data show CDR1 as NNHNN and CDR2 as SYGAGS (reference sequence). The part of the CDR3 DNA that was read is TGTGCCAGCGGTGGTCTCTGGGGGGCGAGTGCAGAA. This codes for CASGGLWGASAE. The full-length CDR3 reads as CASGGLWGASAETLYF.

This clone was seen only a few times. Mouse germline and gene names are used. The CDR3 extends 4 residues past the end of the read, so its final part is completed from the germline J gene. V gene TRBV13-1 combines with J gene TRBJ2-5; a possible D gene is TRBD2 (6 bases). The CDR3 runs 12 residues. CDR1 and CDR2 (germline): NSHNY, SYGAGN. CDR3 protein: CASRTGLDTQYF. The covered CDR3 bases are TGTGCCAGCAGAACTGGGCTAGAC.

Comment on this clone: Genes and germline are mouse. With the read ending 4 residues before the CDR3 end, the germline J gene is used to fill in that end. The rearrangement links TRBV13-2 to TRBJ2-3, with D possibly being TRBD1 (6 bases). Per the germline V gene, CDR1 is NNHNN and CDR2 is SYGAGS (reference sequence). CDR3 length: 16 amino acids. Trimming removed 0 bases from V and 0 bases from J, with 11 bases in between. CDR3 loop: CASGDAQGRSAETLYF. CDR3 bases read: TGTGCCAGCGGTGATGCTCAGGGGCGGAGTGCAGAA.

This clone was seen a few times. Gene names follow the mouse nomenclature. The read ends 4 residues early relative to the CDR3; the germline J gene fills the gap. The chain has TRBV1 and TRBJ2-2; 7 positions match TRBD1. The J segment lost 5 bases and the V segment lost 0 bases, leaving 6 bases of the junction unmatched. CDR1 and CDR2 (germline): NSQYPW, LRSPGD (reference sequence). The CDR3 sequence is 16 residues long. CDR3 residues: CTCSAEGKQGTGQLYF. CDR3 DNA (partial): TGCACCTGCAGTGCAGAAGGCAAACAGGGGACCGGG.

This clone was seen a few times. At residue 12, the TCRdb protein and translated DNA are inconsistent; the protein given comes from the DNA. The listed genes are named as in mouse. This chain's CDR3 is CASGDVGQSGNTLYF. CDR3 DNA, as far as it was read: TGTGCCAGCGGTGATGTGGGACAATCTGGAAATACG. The chain employs TRBV13-2 and TRBJ1-3; D is perhaps TRBD1 (6 bases). With the read ending 3 residues before the CDR3 end, the germline J gene is used to fill in that end. CDR3 length: 15 amino acids. Germline assignment: CDR1 NNHNN and CDR2 SYGAGS (reference sequence). Trimming cost V 0 bases and J 1 base, with 8 bases left between them.